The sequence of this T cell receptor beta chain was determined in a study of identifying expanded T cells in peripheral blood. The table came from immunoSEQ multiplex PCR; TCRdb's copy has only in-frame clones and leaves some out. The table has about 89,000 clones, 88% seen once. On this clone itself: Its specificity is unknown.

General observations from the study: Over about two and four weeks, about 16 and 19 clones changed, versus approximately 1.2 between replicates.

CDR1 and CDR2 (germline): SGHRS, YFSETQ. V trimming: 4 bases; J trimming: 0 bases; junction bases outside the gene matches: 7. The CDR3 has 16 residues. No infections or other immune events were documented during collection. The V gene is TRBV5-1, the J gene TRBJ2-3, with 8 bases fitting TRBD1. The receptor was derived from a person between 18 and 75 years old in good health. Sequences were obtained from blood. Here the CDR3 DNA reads TGCGCCAGCAGCCAAGGGACAGGCGGAAGCACAGATACGCAGTATTTT. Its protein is CASSQGTGGSTDTQYF. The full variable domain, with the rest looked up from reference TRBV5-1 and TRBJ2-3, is KAGVTQTPRYLIKTRGQQVTLSCSPISGHRSVSWYQQTPGQGLQFLFEYFSETQRNKGNFPGRFSGRQFSNSRSEMNVSTLELGDSALYLCASSQGTGGSTDTQYFGPGTRLTVL.